Listed here are 24 T cell receptor beta chains from one sample, sequenced in a study of T cells expressing NK-cell markers (dated by TCRdb to 2018 to 2020). Library creation used 5' RACE. These reads were obtained on an Illumina HiSeq 2000. Following reprocessing of the reads by TCRdb, the data hold one row per CDR3 protein sequence and no DNA is available. The data table for this sample lists more than 120,000 distinct CDR3 sequences. Around 12% of the sample goes to the ten largest clones. The sequenced material came from blood T cells: a sorted CD56 or NKG2C T cell subset, CD4+ or CD8+ T cells, or bulk PBMC T cells (not recorded which). The receptors were gathered from a man aged 18 to 30 in good health. Donor details come from another sample of the same person, matched by shared clones.

The genes are TRBV13 and TRBJ1-1. There are 12 residues in the CDR3. The germline V gene has CDR1 PRHDT and CDR2 FYEKMQ (reference sequence). The CDR3 reads CASSLGDTEAFF.

The rearrangement links TRBV5-6 to TRBJ2-3; TCRdb's D call of TRBD2 is untestable without DNA. CDR3 length equals 13 residues. CDR1 and CDR2 from the germline V gene are SGHDT and YYEEEE. The CDR3 loop reads CASSAGGSDTQYF.

This chain uses TRBV25-1 with TRBJ2-7; lacking DNA, the TRBD1 call made by TCRdb goes unchecked. The germline V gene encodes CDR1 MGHDK and CDR2 SYGVNS. This CDR3 comprises 15 residues. The chain's CDR3 is CASRGVSDTVYEQYF.

V is TRBV20-1 and J is TRBJ2-1. The CDR3 consists of 13 residues. The germline V gene has CDR1 DFQATT and CDR2 SNEGSKA (reference sequence). CDR3 residues: CSANSVGYNEQFF.

The rearrangement uses TRBV4-3 and TRBJ2-3; checking the TCRdb D call of TRBD1 is not possible without DNA. The CDR3 has 13 amino acids. Germline CDR1 reads LGHNA; CDR2 reads YSLEER. The chain's CDR3 is CASSPQGADTQYF.

J is TRBJ2-1 and V is TRBV12-3 or TRBV12-4; absent DNA, TCRdb's TRBD1 call cannot be checked. The CDR3 extends over 15 amino acids. The CDR3: CASRPTGPSYNEQFF.

The chain links TRBV3-1 to TRBJ2-1; TCRdb proposes TRBD2, but this gene call is untestable without DNA. There are 19 residues in the CDR3. CDR1 is LGHDT, CDR2 YNNKEL, per germline (reference sequence). The CDR3 here is CASSQAGLAGVSFLNEQFF.

The V gene is TRBV27, the J gene TRBJ2-3; TCRdb's assignment of TRBD2 cannot be checked, as there is no DNA. The CDR3 loop spans 16 amino acids. Germline V gene sequence: CDR1 MNHEY, CDR2 SMNVEV (reference sequence). The chain's CDR3 is CASSHRDQRGWDTQYF.

The chain is built from TRBV12-3 or TRBV12-4 and TRBJ2-5; the D gene TCRdb calls, TRBD1, cannot be checked with no DNA. CDR3 length equals 15 residues. The CDR3: CASSSRGGVKETQYF.

The rearrangement uses TRBV6-1 and TRBJ2-1; TCRdb designates TRBD2, a call that cannot be tested without DNA. Germline V CDR1 and CDR2: MNHNS, SASEGT. The CDR3 loop spans 14 amino acids. CDR3 sequence: CASTSGLSYNEQFF.

The chain combines TRBV20-1 with TRBJ2-5. The CDR3 extends over 13 amino acids. Germline V gene lookup returns CDR1 DFQATT and CDR2 SNEGSKA (reference sequence). The CDR3: CSARGFGEETQYF.

The chain employs TRBV4-1 and TRBJ2-2. The CDR3 is 17 residues long. The germline V gene has CDR1 MGHRA and CDR2 YSYEKL. The CDR3 sequence: CASSQESVTANTGELFF.

The genes are TRBV9 and TRBJ1-6; TCRdb proposes TRBD1, but this gene call is untestable without DNA. Looked up from germline, CDR1 is SGDLS and CDR2 is YYNGEE. The CDR3 loop spans 17 amino acids. Here the CDR3 reads CASSVTGEPSYNSPLHF.

This chain links TRBV7-2 with TRBJ2-3; no DNA is available, so the TRBD1 call from TCRdb remains unchecked. Germline V gene lookup returns CDR1 SGHTA and CDR2 FQGNSA. This CDR3 contains 15 residues. Here the CDR3 reads CASSTRVGVTDTQYF.

The rearrangement uses TRBV6-1 and TRBJ2-3; TCRdb calls TRBD1, which cannot be checked without DNA. In germline, CDR1 is MNHNS, CDR2 SASEGT. This CDR3 spans 18 amino acids. The CDR3 spells CASSEVFELGANTDTQYF.

V gene TRBV9 combines with J gene TRBJ2-1; there is no DNA to check the TCRdb D call of TRBD2. Germline V gene lookup returns CDR1 SGDLS and CDR2 YYNGEE. This CDR3 has 16 amino acids. This chain's CDR3 is CASSVETSGSGNEQFF.

V usage is TRBV6-2 or TRBV6-3 and J usage is TRBJ2-7. This CDR3 contains 11 residues. Germline V gene lookup returns CDR1 MNHEY and CDR2 SVGEGT. CDR3 sequence reads: CASSPADEQYF.

V usage is TRBV12-3 or TRBV12-4 and J usage is TRBJ2-1; the TCRdb call, TRBD2, lacks DNA for checking. This CDR3 has 14 residues. CDR3: CASSLNPSGHEQFF.

This rearrangement joins TRBV29-1 to TRBJ2-7. The CDR3 covers 12 residues. Germline-derived CDR1 and CDR2 are SQVTM and ANQGSEA. The CDR3 region is CSVVWSSYEQYF.

The genes are TRBV3-1 and TRBJ2-2; the D call of TRBD2 rests on TCRdb alone, since no DNA is present to check it. The CDR3 sequence is 15 residues long. CDR1 and CDR2 (germline): LGHDT, YNNKEL (reference sequence). CDR3 residues: CASSRTSVKTGELFF. Full variable domain (rest looked up from reference TRBV3-1 and TRBJ2-2): DTAVSQTPKYLVTQMGNDKSIKCEQNLGHDTMYWYKQDSKKFLKIMFSYNNKELIINETVPNRFSPKSPDKAHLNLHINSLELGDSAVYFCASSRTSVKTGELFFGEGSRLTVL.

The rearrangement joins TRBV29-1 to TRBJ2-1; TCRdb calls TRBD2, which cannot be checked without DNA. CDR1 and CDR2 from the germline V gene are SQVTM and ANQGSEA. The CDR3 totals 16 residues. CDR3 residues: CSVEDGTSGVYNEQFF.

This chain links TRBV6-1 with TRBJ2-3. CDR1 is MNHNS, CDR2 SASEGT, per germline. The CDR3 contains 13 residues. This chain's CDR3 is CASLKRSTDTQYF.

CDR3: CASSQMAIGRNQPQHF. The chain couples TRBV19 to TRBJ1-5. This CDR3 region has 16 residues. Germline CDR1 LNHDA, CDR2 SQIVND (reference sequence).

J is TRBJ2-1 and V is TRBV12-3 or TRBV12-4; TCRdb lists TRBD2, though no DNA is available to test this call. The CDR3 totals 17 residues. The CDR3 is CASSLGRTSGMYNEQFF.